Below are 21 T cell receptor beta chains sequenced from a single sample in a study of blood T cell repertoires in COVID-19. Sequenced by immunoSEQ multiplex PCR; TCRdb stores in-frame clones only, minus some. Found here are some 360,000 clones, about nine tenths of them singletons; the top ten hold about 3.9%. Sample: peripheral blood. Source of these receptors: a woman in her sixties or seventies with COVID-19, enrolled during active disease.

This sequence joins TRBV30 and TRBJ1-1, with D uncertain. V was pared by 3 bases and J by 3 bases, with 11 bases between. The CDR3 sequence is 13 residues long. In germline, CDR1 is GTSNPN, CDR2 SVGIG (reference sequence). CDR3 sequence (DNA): TGTGCCTGGAGGAGGGAATTGGACACTGAAGCTTTCTTT. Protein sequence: CAWRRELDTEAFF.

CDR3 loop: CASRPGASYNEQFF. DNA of the CDR3: TGCGCCAGCAGACCAGGGGCTTCCTACAATGAGCAGTTCTTC. The gene calls are TRBV10-2 and TRBJ2-1; tentatively, D is TRBD1 (6 bases). The CDR3 loop spans 14 amino acids. V was pared by 6 bases and J by 1 base, with 10 bases between. Germline values: CDR1 WSHSY, CDR2 SAAADI.

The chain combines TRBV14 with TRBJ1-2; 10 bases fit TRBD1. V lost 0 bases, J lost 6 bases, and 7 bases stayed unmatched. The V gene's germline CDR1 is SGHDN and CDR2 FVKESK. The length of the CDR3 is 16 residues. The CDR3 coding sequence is TGTGCCAGCAGCCAAGAATTGCGCGGGACAGGGGATGGCTACACCTTC. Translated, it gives CASSQELRGTGDGYTF.

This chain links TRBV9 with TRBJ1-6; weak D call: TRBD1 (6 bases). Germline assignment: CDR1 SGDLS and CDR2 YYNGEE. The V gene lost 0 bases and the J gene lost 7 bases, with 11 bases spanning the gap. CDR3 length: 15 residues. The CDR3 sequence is CASSVGGTRNSPLHF. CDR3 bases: TGTGCCAGCAGCGTAGGGGGGACAAGGAATTCACCCCTCCACTTT.

CDR3 residues: CASSPRQWGRSTEAFF. In DNA form, the CDR3 reads TGTGCCAGCAGCCCCAGACAGTGGGGGCGGAGCACTGAAGCTTTCTTT. J is TRBJ1-1 and V is TRBV3-1 (or the pseudogene TRBV3-2), with a possible D match to TRBD1 (6 bases). This CDR3 comprises 16 residues. Germline CDR1 LGHDT, CDR2 YNNKEL (reference sequence). Trimming removed 4 bases at V and 4 bases at J, with 19 bases between.

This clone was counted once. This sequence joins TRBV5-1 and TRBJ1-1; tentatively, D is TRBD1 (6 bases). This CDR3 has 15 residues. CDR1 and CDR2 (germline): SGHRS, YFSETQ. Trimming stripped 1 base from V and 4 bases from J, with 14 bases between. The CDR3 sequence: CASSLRGGTGTEAFF. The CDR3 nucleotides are TGCGCCAGCAGCTTGAGGGGGGGCACTGGCACTGAAGCTTTCTTT.

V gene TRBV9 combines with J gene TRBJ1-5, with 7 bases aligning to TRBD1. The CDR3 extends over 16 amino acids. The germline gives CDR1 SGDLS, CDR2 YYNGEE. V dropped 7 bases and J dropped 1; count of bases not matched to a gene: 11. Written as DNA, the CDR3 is TGTGCCAGCTCCGGTGGCAGGGGGGAAAGCAATCAGCCCCAGCATTTT. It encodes CASSGGRGESNQPQHF. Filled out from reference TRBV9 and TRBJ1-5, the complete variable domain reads DSGVTQTPKHLITATGQRVTLRCSPRSGDLSVYWYQQSLDQGLQFLIQYYNGEERAKGNILERFSAQQFPDLHSELNLSSLELGDSALYFCASSGGRGESNQPQHFGDGTRLSIL.

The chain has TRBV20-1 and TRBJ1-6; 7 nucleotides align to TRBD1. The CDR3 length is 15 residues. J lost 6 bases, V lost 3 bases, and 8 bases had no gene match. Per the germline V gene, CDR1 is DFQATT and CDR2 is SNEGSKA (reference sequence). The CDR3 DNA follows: TGCAGTGCTAGTTCAGGGGGAAACTTTAATTCACCCCTCCACTTT. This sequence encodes CSASSGGNFNSPLHF.

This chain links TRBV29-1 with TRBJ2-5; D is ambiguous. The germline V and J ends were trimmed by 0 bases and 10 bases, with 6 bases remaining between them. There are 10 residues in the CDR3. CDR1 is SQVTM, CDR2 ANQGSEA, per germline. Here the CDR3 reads CSVEDQNQYF. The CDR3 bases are TGCAGCGTTGAAGACCAAAACCAGTACTTC. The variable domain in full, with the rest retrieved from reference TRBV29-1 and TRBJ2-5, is SAVISQKPSRDICQRGTSLTIQCQVDSQVTMMFWYRQQPGQSLTLIATANQGSEATYESGFVIDKFPISRPNLTFSTLTVSNMSPEDSSIYLCSVEDQNQYFGPGTRLLVL.

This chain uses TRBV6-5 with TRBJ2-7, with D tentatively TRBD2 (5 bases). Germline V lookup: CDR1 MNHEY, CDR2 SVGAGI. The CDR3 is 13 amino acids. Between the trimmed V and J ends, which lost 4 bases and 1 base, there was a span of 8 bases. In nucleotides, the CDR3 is TGTGCCAGCAGTTCCCGCGGGTCCTACGAGCAGTACTTC. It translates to CASSSRGSYEQYF.

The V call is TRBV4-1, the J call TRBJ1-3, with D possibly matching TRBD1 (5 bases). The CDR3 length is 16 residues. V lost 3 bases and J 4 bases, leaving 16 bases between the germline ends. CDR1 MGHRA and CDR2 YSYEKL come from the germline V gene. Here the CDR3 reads CASSQNRQTLGNTIYF. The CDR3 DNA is TGCGCCAGCAGCCAGAATCGACAGACACTCGGAAACACCATATATTTT.

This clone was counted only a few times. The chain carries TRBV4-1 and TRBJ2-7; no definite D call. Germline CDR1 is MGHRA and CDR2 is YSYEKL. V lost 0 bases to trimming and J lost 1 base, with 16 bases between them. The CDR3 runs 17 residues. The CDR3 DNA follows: TGCGCCAGCAGCCAAGAACCCCCACCAGGCCGTTCCTACGAGCAGTACTTC. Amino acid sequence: CASSQEPPPGRSYEQYF.

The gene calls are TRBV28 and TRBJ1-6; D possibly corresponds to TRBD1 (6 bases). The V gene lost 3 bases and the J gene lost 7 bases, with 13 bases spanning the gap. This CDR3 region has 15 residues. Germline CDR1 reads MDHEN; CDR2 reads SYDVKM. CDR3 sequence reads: CASSFGGARNSPLHF. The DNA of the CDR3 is TGTGCCAGCAGTTTTGGGGGGGCGAGGAATTCACCCCTCCACTTT.

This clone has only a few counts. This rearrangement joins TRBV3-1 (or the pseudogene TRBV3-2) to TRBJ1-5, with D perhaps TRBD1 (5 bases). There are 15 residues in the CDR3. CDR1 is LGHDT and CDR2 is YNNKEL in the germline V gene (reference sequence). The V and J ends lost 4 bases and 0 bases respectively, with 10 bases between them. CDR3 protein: CASSLDRSSNQPQHF. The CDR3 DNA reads TGTGCCAGCAGCCTCGACAGATCTAGCAATCAGCCCCAGCATTTT.

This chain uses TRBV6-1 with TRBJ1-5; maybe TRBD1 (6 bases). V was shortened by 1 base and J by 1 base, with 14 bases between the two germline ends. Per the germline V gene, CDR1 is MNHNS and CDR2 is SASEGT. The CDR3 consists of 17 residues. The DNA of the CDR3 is TGTGCCAGCAGTGAAGGCGTTATGGGGGCGAGCAATCAGCCCCAGCATTTT. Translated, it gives CASSEGVMGASNQPQHF.

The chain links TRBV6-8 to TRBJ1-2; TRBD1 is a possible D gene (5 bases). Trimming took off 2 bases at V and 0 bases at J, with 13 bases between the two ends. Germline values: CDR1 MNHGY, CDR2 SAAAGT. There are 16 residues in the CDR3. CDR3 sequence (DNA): TGTGCCAGCAGTTACGAGACAGCCTCAGCTAACTATGGCTACACCTTC. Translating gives CASSYETASANYGYTF.

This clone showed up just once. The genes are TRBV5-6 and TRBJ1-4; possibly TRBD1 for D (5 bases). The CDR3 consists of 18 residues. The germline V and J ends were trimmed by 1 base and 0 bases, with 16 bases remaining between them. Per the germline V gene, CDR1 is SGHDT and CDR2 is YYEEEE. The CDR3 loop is CASSLFRGGGATNEKLFF. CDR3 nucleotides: TGTGCCAGCAGCTTGTTCCGCGGGGGTGGTGCAACTAATGAAAAACTGTTTTTT.

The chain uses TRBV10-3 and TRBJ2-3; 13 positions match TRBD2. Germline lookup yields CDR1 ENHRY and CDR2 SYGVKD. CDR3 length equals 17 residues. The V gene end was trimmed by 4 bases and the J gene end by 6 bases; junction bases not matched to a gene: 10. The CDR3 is CAISGRTSGGPRDTQYF. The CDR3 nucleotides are TGTGCCATCAGTGGGAGGACTAGCGGGGGACCGCGGGATACGCAGTATTTT.

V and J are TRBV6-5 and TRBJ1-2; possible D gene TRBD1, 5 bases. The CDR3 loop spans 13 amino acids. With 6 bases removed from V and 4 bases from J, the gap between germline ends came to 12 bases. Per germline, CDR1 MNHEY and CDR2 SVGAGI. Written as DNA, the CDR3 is TGTGCCAGCAGCCGGCGACAGTCCTATGGCTACACCTTC. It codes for CASSRRQSYGYTF.

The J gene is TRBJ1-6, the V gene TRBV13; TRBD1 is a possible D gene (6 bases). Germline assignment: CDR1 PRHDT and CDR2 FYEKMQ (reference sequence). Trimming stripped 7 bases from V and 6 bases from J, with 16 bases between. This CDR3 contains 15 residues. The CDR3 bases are TGTGCCAGCATCAACCGGGACATCCCTAATTCACCCCTCCACTTT. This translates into CASINRDIPNSPLHF.

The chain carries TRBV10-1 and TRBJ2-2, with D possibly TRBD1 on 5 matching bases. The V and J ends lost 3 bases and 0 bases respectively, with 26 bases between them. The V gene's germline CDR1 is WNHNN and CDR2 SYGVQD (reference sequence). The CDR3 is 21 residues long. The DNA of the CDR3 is TGCGCCAGCAGTGATTCGACAGCGTCCAAATTTTGGGCCCCGAACACCGGGGAGCTGTTTTTT. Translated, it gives CASSDSTASKFWAPNTGELFF.